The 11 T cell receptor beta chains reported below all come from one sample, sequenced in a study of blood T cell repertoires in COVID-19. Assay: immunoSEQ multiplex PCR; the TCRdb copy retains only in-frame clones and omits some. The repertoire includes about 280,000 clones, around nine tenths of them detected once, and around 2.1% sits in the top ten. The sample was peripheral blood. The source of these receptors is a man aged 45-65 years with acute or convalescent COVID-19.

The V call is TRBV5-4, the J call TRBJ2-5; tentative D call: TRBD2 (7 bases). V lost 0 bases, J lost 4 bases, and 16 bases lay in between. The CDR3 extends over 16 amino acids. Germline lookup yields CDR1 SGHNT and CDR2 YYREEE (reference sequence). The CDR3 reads CASSLEGGGYRETQYF. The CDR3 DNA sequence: TGTGCCAGCAGCTTGGAAGGGGGGGGCTATCGAGAGACCCAGTACTTC.

In DNA form, the CDR3 reads TGTGCCAGCAGTGAAGCGCTTGGGGGAGGTCAGCCCCAGCATTTT. Its protein product is CASSEALGGGQPQHF. V usage is TRBV2 and J usage is TRBJ1-5; TRBD1 is a possible D gene (5 bases). The CDR3 is 15 residues long. The V gene's germline CDR1 is SNHLY and CDR2 FYNNEI. V lost 0 bases, J lost 6 bases, and 12 bases lay in between. The full variable domain, rest sourced from reference TRBV2 and TRBJ1-5, is EPEVTQTPSHQVTQMGQEVILRCVPISNHLYFYWYRQILGQKVEFLVSFYNNEISEKSEIFDDQFSVERPDGSNFTLKIRSTKLEDSAMYFCASSEALGGGQPQHFGDGTRLSIL.

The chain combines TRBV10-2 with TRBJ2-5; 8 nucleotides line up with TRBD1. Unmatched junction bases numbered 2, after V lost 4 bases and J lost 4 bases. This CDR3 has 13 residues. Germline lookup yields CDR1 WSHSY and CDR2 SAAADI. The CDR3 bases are TGCGCCAGCAGTGGGACAGGGATAGAGACCCAGTACTTC. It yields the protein CASSGTGIETQYF.

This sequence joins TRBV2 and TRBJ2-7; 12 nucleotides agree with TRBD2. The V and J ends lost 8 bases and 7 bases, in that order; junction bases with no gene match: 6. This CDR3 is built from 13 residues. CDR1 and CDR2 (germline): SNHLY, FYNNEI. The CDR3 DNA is TGTGCCAGCCGGACTAGCGGGGCTACAGAGCAGTACTTC. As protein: CASRTSGATEQYF.

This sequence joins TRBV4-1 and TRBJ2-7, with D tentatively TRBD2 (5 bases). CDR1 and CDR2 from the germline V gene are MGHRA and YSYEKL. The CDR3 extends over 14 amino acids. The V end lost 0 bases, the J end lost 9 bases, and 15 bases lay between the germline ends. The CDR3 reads CASSQEGRAGRQYF. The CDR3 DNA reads TGCGCCAGCAGCCAAGAAGGACGGGCGGGTAGGCAGTACTTC.

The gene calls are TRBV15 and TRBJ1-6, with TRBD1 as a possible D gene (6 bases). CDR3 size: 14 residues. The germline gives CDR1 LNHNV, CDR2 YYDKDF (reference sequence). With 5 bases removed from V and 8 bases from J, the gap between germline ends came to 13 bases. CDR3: CATSRRQADSPLHF. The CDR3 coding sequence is TGTGCCACCAGCCGCCGACAGGCGGATTCACCCCTCCACTTT.

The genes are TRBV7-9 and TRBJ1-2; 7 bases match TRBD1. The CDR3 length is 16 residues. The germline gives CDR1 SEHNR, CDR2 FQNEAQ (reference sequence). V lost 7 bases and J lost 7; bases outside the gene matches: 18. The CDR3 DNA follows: TGTGCCAGCACCCCCCTCGAGGGGGCCTCTCTGGGTGGCTACACCTTC. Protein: CASTPLEGASLGGYTF.

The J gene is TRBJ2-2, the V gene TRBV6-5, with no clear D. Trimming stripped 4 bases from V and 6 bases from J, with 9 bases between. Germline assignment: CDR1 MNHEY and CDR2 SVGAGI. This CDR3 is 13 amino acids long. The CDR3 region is CASSSLGSGELFF. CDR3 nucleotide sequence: TGTGCCAGCAGTTCTCTGGGCTCCGGGGAGCTGTTTTTT.

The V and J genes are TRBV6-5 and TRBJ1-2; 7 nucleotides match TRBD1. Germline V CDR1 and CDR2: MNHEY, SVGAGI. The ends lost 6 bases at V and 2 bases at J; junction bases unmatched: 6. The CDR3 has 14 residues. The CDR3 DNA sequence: TGTGCCAGCAGCGTGCAGGGGGACAACTATGGCTACACCTTC. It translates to CASSVQGDNYGYTF.

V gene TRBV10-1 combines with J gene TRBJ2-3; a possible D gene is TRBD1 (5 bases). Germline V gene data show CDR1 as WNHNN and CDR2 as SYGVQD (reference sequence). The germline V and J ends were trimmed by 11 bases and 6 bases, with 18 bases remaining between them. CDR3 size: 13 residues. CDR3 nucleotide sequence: TGCGCCCTCCTTCAGGGATCCTGCGATACGCAGTATTTT. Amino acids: CALLQGSCDTQYF.

The DNA for the CDR3 is TGTGCCAGCAGTCTGACAGGGGGCGCGGACTACACCTTC. As protein: CASSLTGGADYTF. The gene calls are TRBV12-3 or TRBV12-4 and TRBJ1-2, with TRBD1 matching over 10 bases. CDR3 length equals 13 residues. With 5 bases clipped from V and 10 bases from J, the junction kept 7 bases outside the gene matches.